The sequence of this TCR beta chain was determined in a study of T cells in Graves' hyperthyroidism and ophthalmopathy. Template material for amplifying TCR beta CDR3 regions consisted of RNA transcripts. The HTBI primer set was used in a first-round RT-PCR of the TCR CDR3. TCRdb analysed the multiplex PCR reads with MiXCR anew, one entry per CDR3 protein. The data contain some 650,000 distinct CDR3 sequences, 16% of them singletons. This clonotype was found a few times. Looked up from germline, CDR1 is SGHNT and CDR2 is YYREEE (reference sequence). The V and J ends lost 0 bases and 0 bases respectively, with 14 bases between them. This CDR3 is built from 17 residues.

Sequences were obtained from blood. The rearrangement links TRBV5-4 to TRBJ2-3; TRBD1 is a possible D gene (5 bases). The receptor's source is a woman between 40 and 50 years old with Graves' ophthalmopathy. The DNA of the CDR3 is TGTGCCAGCAGCTTGGACAGGAACACTTTCAGCACAGATACGCAGTATTTT. This sequence encodes CASSLDRNTFSTDTQYF.